The 9 T cell receptor beta chains reported below all come from one sample, sequenced in a study of memory CD4+ T cells and cytomegalovirus serostatus. Single viable CD3+CD4+CD8-CD45RO+ cells were sorted as the memory CD4+ T cells. Here immunoSEQ multiplex PCR was the method, and the copy in TCRdb shows in-frame clones only, minus some. The sample holds about 73,000 clones, approximately 78% seen once. Sequences were obtained from memory CD4+ T cells from blood. Receptor source: an adult in good health and CMV-seropositive.

V usage is TRBV11-3 and J usage is TRBJ1-1; 7 bases are shared with TRBD1. Germline lookup yields CDR1 SGHNT and CDR2 YENEEA. The junction had 4 bases not matched to a gene; V was cut back by 5 bases and J by 4 bases. The CDR3 is 13 residues long. In nucleotides, the CDR3 is TGTGCCAGCAGCCTGAACAGGGGCACTGAAGCTTTCTTT. Translating gives CASSLNRGTEAFF.

This clone was recorded a few times. CDR3 nucleotides: TGTGCCTGGATCGGTAGGCGTTTCTATGGCTACACCTTC. Its translation is CAWIGRRFYGYTF. The rearrangement uses TRBV30 and TRBJ1-2; D ambiguous. Trimming removed 4 bases at V and 4 bases at J, with 13 bases between. Germline V gene lookup returns CDR1 GTSNPN and CDR2 SVGIG (reference sequence). The CDR3 extends over 13 amino acids. The variable domain in full, completed from reference TRBV30 and TRBJ1-2, reads SQTIHQWPATLVQPVGSPLSLECTVEGTSNPNLYWYRQAAGRGLQLLFYSVGIGQISSEVPQNLSASRPQDRQFILSSKKLLLSDSGFYLCAWIGRRFYGYTFGSGTRLTVV.

The CDR3 sequence: CASSSVAGSNYGYTF. As DNA, the CDR3 is TGTGCCAGCAGTTCCGTAGCAGGGTCCAACTATGGCTACACCTTC. The chain couples TRBV6-4 to TRBJ1-2; D may be TRBD1 (5 bases). Per the germline V gene, CDR1 is MRHNA and CDR2 is SNTAGT. V lost 5 bases and J lost 2, with 15 bases in between. The CDR3 loop spans 15 amino acids.

This clone was observed a single time. The rearrangement joins TRBV2 to TRBJ1-2; no definite D call. This CDR3 has 13 amino acids. Trimming pared 7 bases from V and 8 bases from J, leaving 17 bases between. Germline CDR1 reads SNHLY; CDR2 reads FYNNEI. The CDR3 coding sequence is TGTGCCAGCATTTCGTTCTGGGTCAGGGGCTACACCTTC. Amino acids: CASISFWVRGYTF.

The chain combines TRBV30 with TRBJ2-4; D gene ambiguous. V was shortened by 0 bases and J by 7 bases, with 7 bases between the two germline ends. From germline, CDR1 is GTSNPN and CDR2 SVGIG (reference sequence). There are 12 residues in the CDR3. CDR3 DNA sequence: TGTGCCTGGAGTGTACAGCCGAACATTCAGTACTTC. This gives the protein CAWSVQPNIQYF.

This clone has a handful of counts. The rearrangement joins TRBV7-6 to TRBJ1-4; D is possibly TRBD1 (6 bases). Trimming cost V 2 bases and J 8 bases, with 15 bases left between them. CDR1 and CDR2 (germline): SGHVS, FNYEAQ. The CDR3 is 15 residues long. The CDR3 region is CASSLLGGAKEKLFF. The CDR3 nucleotides read TGTGCCAGCAGCTTATTGGGGGGCGCAAAAGAAAAACTGTTTTTT.

This chain uses TRBV30 with TRBJ2-7; D may be TRBD1 (6 bases). The CDR3 sequence is 12 residues long. Germline values: CDR1 GTSNPN, CDR2 SVGIG (reference sequence). V lost 5 bases and J lost 1, with 9 bases in between. The CDR3 loop reads CAWGGGSYEQYF. CDR3 DNA: TGTGCCTGGGGGGGCGGGTCCTACGAGCAGTACTTC.

CDR3 in DNA: TGTGCCAGCAGCTTGGTTGCAGATACGCAGTATTTT. Amino acid sequence: CASSLVADTQYF. The chain links TRBV5-8 to TRBJ2-3; no clear D. The germline CDR1 and CDR2 sequences are SGHTS and YDEGEE. There are 12 residues in the CDR3. Between the trimmed V and J ends, which lost 0 bases and 4 bases, there was a span of 3 bases.

The chain joins TRBV19 to TRBJ1-5; TRBD1 might be the D (5 bases). V shed 10 bases and J shed 3 bases, with 13 bases lying between them. This CDR3 comprises 13 residues. In germline, CDR1 is LNHDA, CDR2 SQIVND (reference sequence). The CDR3 DNA follows: TGTGCCATCTCCAGGGTGATCAATCAGCCCCAGCATTTT. This sequence encodes CAISRVINQPQHF.